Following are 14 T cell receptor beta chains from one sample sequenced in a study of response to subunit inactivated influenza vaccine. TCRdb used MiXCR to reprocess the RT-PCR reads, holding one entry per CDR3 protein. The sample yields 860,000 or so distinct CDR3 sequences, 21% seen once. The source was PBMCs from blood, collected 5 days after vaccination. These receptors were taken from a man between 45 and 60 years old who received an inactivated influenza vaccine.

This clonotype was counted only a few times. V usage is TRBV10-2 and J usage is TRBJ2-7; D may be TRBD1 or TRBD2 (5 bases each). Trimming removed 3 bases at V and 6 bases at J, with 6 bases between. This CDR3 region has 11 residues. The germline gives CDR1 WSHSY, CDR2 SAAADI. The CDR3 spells CASSEGTEQYF. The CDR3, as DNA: TGCGCCAGCAGTGAAGGGACCGAGCAGTACTTC.

Written as DNA, the CDR3 is TGCAGCGTTTCAGGGCTCAGGTCGACAGATACGCAGTATTTT. Its protein product is CSVSGLRSTDTQYF. V is TRBV29-1 and J is TRBJ2-3; tentatively, D is TRBD1 (5 bases). The CDR3 has 14 residues. Deletions cut 5 bases from V and 3 bases from J, with 15 bases between. The V gene's germline CDR1 is SQVTM and CDR2 ANQGSEA.

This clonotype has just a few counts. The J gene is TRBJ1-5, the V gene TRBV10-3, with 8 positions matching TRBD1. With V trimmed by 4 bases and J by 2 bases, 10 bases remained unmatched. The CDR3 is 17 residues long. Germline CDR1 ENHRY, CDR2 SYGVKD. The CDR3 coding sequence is TGTGCCATCAGTGCGGGCGACAGGGGACAGGGCAATCAGCCCCAGCATTTT. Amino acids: CAISAGDRGQGNQPQHF.

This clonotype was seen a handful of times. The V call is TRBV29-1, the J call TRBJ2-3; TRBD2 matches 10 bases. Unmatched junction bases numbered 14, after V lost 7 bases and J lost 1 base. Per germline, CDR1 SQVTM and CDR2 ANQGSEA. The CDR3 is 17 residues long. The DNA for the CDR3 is TGCAGCGCCTGGACTAGCGGTGCTCAATTCCGCACAGATACGCAGTATTTT. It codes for CSAWTSGAQFRTDTQYF.

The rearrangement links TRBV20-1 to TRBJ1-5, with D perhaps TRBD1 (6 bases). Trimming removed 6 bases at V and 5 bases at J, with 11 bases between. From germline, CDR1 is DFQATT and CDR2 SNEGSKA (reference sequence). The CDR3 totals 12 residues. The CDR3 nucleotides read TGCAGTGCCAAACAGGGACATCAGCCCCAGCATTTT. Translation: CSAKQGHQPQHF.

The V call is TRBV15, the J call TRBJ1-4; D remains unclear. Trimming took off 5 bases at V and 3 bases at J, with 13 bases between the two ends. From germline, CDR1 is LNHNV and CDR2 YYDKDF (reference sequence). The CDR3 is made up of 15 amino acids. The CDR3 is CATSGFEEPNEKLFF. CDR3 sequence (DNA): TGTGCCACCAGCGGGTTTGAGGAACCTAATGAAAAACTGTTTTTT.

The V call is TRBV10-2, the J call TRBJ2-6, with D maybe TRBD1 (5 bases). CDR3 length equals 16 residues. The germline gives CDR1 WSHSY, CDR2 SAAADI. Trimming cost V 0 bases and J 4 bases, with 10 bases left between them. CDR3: CASSESFRVGANVLTF. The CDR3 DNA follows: TGCGCCAGCAGTGAGTCGTTCAGGGTCGGGGCCAACGTCCTGACTTTC.

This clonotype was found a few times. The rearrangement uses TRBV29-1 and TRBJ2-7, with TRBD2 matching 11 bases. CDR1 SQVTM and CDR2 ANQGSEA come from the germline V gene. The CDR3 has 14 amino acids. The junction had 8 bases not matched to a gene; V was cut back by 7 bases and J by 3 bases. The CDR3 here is CSGTSGTSGYEQYF. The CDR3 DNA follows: TGCAGCGGAACGTCCGGGACTAGCGGCTACGAGCAGTACTTC.

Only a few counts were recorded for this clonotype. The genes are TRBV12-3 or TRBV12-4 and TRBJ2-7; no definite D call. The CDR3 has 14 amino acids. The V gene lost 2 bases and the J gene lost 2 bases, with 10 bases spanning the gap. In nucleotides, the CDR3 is TGTGCCAGCAGTTTATGGGCAGAAACCTACGAGCAGTACTTC. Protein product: CASSLWAETYEQYF.

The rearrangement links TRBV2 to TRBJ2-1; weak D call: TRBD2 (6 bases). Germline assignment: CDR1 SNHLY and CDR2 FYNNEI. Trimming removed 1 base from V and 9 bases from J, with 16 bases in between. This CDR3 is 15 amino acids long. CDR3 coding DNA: TGTGCCAGCAGTGAAGTTGGTGGGAGGTACGGTGAGCAGTTCTTC. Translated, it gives CASSEVGGRYGEQFF.

The CDR3 nucleotides read TGTGCCACCAGCATGAGGAGGGCCTTAGGGCTCCGATACAATGAGCAGTTCTTC. Translated, it gives CATSMRRALGLRYNEQFF. The genes are TRBV15 and TRBJ2-1; perhaps TRBD2 as D (6 bases). Between the trimmed V and J ends, which lost 4 bases and 4 bases, there was a span of 23 bases. The CDR3 sequence is 18 residues long. Germline CDR1 and CDR2: LNHNV and YYDKDF (reference sequence).

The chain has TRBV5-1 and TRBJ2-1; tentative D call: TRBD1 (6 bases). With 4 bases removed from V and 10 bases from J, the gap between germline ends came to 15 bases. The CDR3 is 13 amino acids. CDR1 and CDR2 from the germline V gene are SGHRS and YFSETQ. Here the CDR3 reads CASSNAGTREQFF. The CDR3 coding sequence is TGCGCCAGCAGCAATGCCGGGACAAGAGAGCAGTTCTTC.

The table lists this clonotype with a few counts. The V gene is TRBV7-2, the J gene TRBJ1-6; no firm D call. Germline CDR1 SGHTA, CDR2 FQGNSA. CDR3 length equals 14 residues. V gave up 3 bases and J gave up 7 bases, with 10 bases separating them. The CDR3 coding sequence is TGTGCCAGCAGCTTGATGGGCCAGAATTCACCCCTCCACTTT. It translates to CASSLMGQNSPLHF. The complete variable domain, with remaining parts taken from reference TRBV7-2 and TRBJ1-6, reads GAGVSQSPSNKVTEKGKDVELRCDPISGHTALYWYRQSLGQGLEFLIYFQGNSAPDKSGLPSDRFSAERTGGSVSTLTIQRTQQEDSAVYLCASSLMGQNSPLHFGNGTRLTVT.

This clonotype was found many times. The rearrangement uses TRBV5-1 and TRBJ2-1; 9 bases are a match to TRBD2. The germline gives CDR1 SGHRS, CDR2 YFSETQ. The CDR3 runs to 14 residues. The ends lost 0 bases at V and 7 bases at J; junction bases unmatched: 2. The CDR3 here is CASSLDLAGNEQFF. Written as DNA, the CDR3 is TGCGCCAGCAGCTTGGACCTAGCGGGGAATGAGCAGTTCTTC.